This T cell receptor (beta chain) originates from a study of cytomegalovirus exposure and HLA in healthy donors (dated by TCRdb to about 2017). As for the study more broadly: A later analysis indicated that the 110 or so validation repertoires were generated on the platform also employed for the approximately 700 repertoires of the first cohort. The study aimed to test whether signatures of past pathogen exposure could be identified by cataloging public T cell receptors. Along with the approximately 600-subject first cohort, a separate validation cohort of over a hundred different subjects was used. To predict cytomegalovirus infection status, the study combined high-throughput TCR immunosequencing, statistical association of individual TCRs with disease status, and machine learning. The paper as a whole reports these results and caveats: In vitro tests confirmed that a few of the cytomegalovirus-associated TCR beta chains recognize cytomegalovirus antigens. Of the cluster scores, approximately 95% were above 0 in a later analysis, which found that TCRs clustered in the first cohort also tended to co-occur in the 120 validation repertoires. The study listed 150 to 200 TCR beta chains as associated with cytomegalovirus. In both the original and validation cohorts, the classifier was reported to diagnose cytomegalovirus status with high specificity and sensitivity. Most TCR sequences were seen in very few donors, while some public TCRs were found in many individuals. According to the authors, the approach could potentially be generalized to other disease states and immunological phenotypes. All 120 or so repertoires were used to score co-occurrence in the validation cohort in a later analysis, because that analysis had no HLA typing for the cohort.

Based on the germline V gene, the CDR1 and CDR2 sequences are SGHRS and YFSETQ. The CDR3 runs 15 amino acids, cysteine and phenylalanine included. The only DNA kept is the CDR3, 45 bases in frame from the first base. Compared with germline, V lacks 0 bases and J lacks 4 bases; bases without a gene match: 5. Donors formed part of the validation cohort, which comprised 120 or so subjects and was distinct from the first cohort of under 850 subjects. Library creation used the immunoSEQ multiplex PCR assay. The original methods were these. To diagnose cytomegalovirus status from the catalog of TCR beta chain sequences, a statistical classification framework was built. TCRdb re-hosts the immuneACCESS table, in-frame sequences only. Its copies lack some clones; in the studies checked, an unresolved V gene accounts for under half of them, and the cause for the rest is not known. For V, J and clone size, that table is used; D and trimming come from the DNA. The table for this sample lists over 85,000 clones; roughly 95% of them were counted only once. In total, the top ten clones hold 0.7% to 0.9% of the sample.

About this clone itself: Its cognate antigen has yet to be identified. No base quality values were provided; no much bigger clone lies one nucleotide off.

The V gene is TRBV5-1 and the J gene is TRBJ2-7; 9 junctional bases match TRBD2. Sequencing was performed on PBMCs. This receptor was taken from a young woman in good health and CMV-seronegative. The CDR3 reads as follows: CASSLVSGGNYEQYF. The sequenced DNA: TGCGCCAGCAGCTTGGTGAGCGGGGGGAATTACGAGCAGTACTTC.